These 14 T cell receptor beta chains were sequenced from one sample in a study of cytomegalovirus exposure and HLA in healthy donors. Researchers ran the PCR with 60 Vbeta and 13 Jbeta primers. Libraries were prepared by immunoSEQ multiplex PCR; TCRdb keeps only in-frame clonotypes and omits some of them. The data show over 85,000 clones, around 78% seen once. Sequenced input: PBMCs. These TCRs come from a man aged 30 to 39 in good health and CMV-seronegative.

The chain is built from TRBV9 and TRBJ2-1; unclear D gene. Germline lookup yields CDR1 SGDLS and CDR2 YYNGEE. Trimming cost V 0 bases and J 8 bases, with 15 bases left between them. This CDR3 contains 15 residues. The CDR3 bases are TGTGCCAGCAGCGTAGCAGACTCGAGATTCCATGAGCAGTTCTTC. Protein product: CASSVADSRFHEQFF.

The rearrangement joins TRBV27 to TRBJ1-1; D might be TRBD1 (5 bases). Deletions cut 10 bases from V and 5 bases from J, with 20 bases between. The CDR3 is made up of 14 amino acids. Germline V gives CDR1 MNHEY, CDR2 SMNVEV (reference sequence). For the CDR3, the DNA is TGTGCCACCTTAGGGACCGGGGGTCGGACTGAAGCTTTCTTT. Translated, it gives CATLGTGGRTEAFF.

This sequence joins TRBV6-1 and TRBJ1-6, with TRBD1 matching over 7 bases. This CDR3 spans 15 amino acids. Trimming took 1 base from V and 6 from J; bases not matched to a gene: 3. Per germline, CDR1 MNHNS and CDR2 SASEGT. CDR3 region: CASSEVGQANSPLHF. CDR3 in DNA: TGTGCCAGCAGTGAAGTCGGACAGGCTAATTCACCCCTCCACTTT.

The V call is TRBV10-2, the J call TRBJ2-4, with D tentatively TRBD1 (5 bases). There are 13 residues in the CDR3. Germline assignment: CDR1 WSHSY and CDR2 SAAADI. V lost 3 bases, J lost 3 bases, and 6 bases lay in between. This CDR3 is CASSDRDKNIQYF. The CDR3 DNA reads as TGCGCCAGCAGTGACAGGGACAAAAACATTCAGTACTTC.

V and J are TRBV9 and TRBJ2-2, with TRBD2 as a possible D gene (5 bases). The CDR3 runs to 14 residues. The germline CDR1 and CDR2 sequences are SGDLS and YYNGEE. Trimming stripped 0 bases from V and 4 bases from J, with 7 bases between. The CDR3 bases are TGTGCCAGCAGCGTAGTGAGCGGCACCGGGGAGCTGTTTTTT. Residues: CASSVVSGTGELFF.

This chain uses TRBV5-6 with TRBJ1-5, with D possibly being TRBD1 (6 bases). The germline V and J ends were trimmed by 0 bases and 7 bases, with 20 bases remaining between them. Germline V lookup: CDR1 SGHDT, CDR2 YYEEEE. The CDR3 contains 17 residues. The CDR3 loop is CASSLGRMLGANQPQHF. In DNA form, the CDR3 reads TGTGCCAGCAGCTTGGGAAGGATGTTGGGGGCTAACCAGCCCCAGCATTTT.

This sequence joins TRBV21-1 and TRBJ2-6; the listed D gene, TRBD2, was not tested against the DNA. TRBV21-1 is a known pseudogene. The length of the CDR3 is 17 residues. CDR3 coding DNA: TGTGCCAGCAGCAAAGCGCTAGGGAGCTCTGGGGCCAACGTCCTGACTTTC. This encodes CASSKALGSSGANVLTF.

The V and J genes are TRBV19 and TRBJ1-2, with D perhaps matching TRBD1 (5 bases). This CDR3 has 14 amino acids. Germline lookup yields CDR1 LNHDA and CDR2 SQIVND (reference sequence). V shed 10 bases and J shed 2 bases, with 17 bases lying between them. The CDR3 DNA reads as TGTGCCACCCCAACCGGGGGAGGGAACTATGGCTACACCTTC. Amino acid sequence: CATPTGGGNYGYTF.

This sequence joins TRBV7-8 and TRBJ1-1, with D hard to call. The CDR3 has 17 amino acids. V gave up 1 base and J gave up 0 bases, with 15 bases separating them. CDR1 is SGHVS and CDR2 is FQNEAQ in the germline V gene. CDR3 coding DNA: TGTGCCAGCAGCTTAGGTAGGAGCCGAGTTATGAACACTGAAGCTTTCTTT. Protein product: CASSLGRSRVMNTEAFF.

This clone has more than one count but fewer than ten. The rearrangement links TRBV4-1 to TRBJ1-1; TRBD1 might be the D (6 bases). CDR1 is MGHRA, CDR2 YSYEKL, per germline. The V end was cut by 4 bases, the J end by 0 bases, with 15 bases between. The CDR3 covers 16 residues. CDR3 in amino acids: CASSPRNRDMNTEAFF. DNA of the CDR3: TGCGCCAGCAGCCCCAGGAACAGGGACATGAACACTGAAGCTTTCTTT.

The chain recombines TRBV9 with TRBJ2-3, with 15 bases fitting TRBD2. Germline loops: CDR1 SGDLS, CDR2 YYNGEE. The V segment lost 9 bases and the J segment 3 bases; nucleotides outside the gene matches: 8. This CDR3 has 16 amino acids. The DNA for the CDR3 is TGTGCCACCAGTGGAGGACTAGCGGGAGGGACAGATACGCAGTATTTT. Protein sequence: CATSGGLAGGTDTQYF.

Only a few counts were recorded for this clone. This chain uses TRBV7-9 with TRBJ2-5, with 9 bases matching TRBD2. The ends lost 5 bases at V and 1 base at J; junction bases unmatched: 2. The germline V gene has CDR1 SEHNR and CDR2 FQNEAQ (reference sequence). This CDR3 contains 14 residues. CDR3 nucleotides: TGTGCCAGCAGCCGCGGGGGGGGCCAAGAGACCCAGTACTTC. It encodes CASSRGGGQETQYF.

In its sample, this clone was seen a few times. This rearrangement joins TRBV9 to TRBJ1-1; D gene uncertain. CDR3 length equals 14 residues. V gave up 7 bases and J gave up 2 bases, with 15 bases separating them. CDR1 and CDR2 (germline): SGDLS, YYNGEE. In DNA, the CDR3 is TGTGCCAGCGGACGCAAGGAGGGAAACACTGAAGCTTTCTTT. Translation gives CASGRKEGNTEAFF.

This clone was counted between two and nine times. The chain carries TRBV25-1 and TRBJ1-2; D is uncertain. The CDR3 extends over 13 amino acids. CDR1 and CDR2 (germline): MGHDK, SYGVNS. V lost 0 bases and J 0 bases, leaving 2 bases between the germline ends. CDR3 loop: CASSEYTNYGYTF. The DNA of the CDR3 is TGTGCCAGCAGTGAATATACTAACTATGGCTACACCTTC.